This TCR beta chain was obtained from a study of T-cell reconstitution after alpha-beta-depleted transplantation in children. Germline loops: CDR1 SGDLS, CDR2 YYNGEE. The CDR3 consists of 17 residues. Germline trimming cut 2 bases from V and 0 bases from J; bases unmatched to any gene: 7. This clonotype has a count of ten or more. The target antigen is unknown. General study points: A year had passed since transplant, and T-cell counts and diversity by then came mostly from newly produced T cells. The high TCRbeta diversity at day 60 in some patients came from surviving recipient T cells and thymic progenitors. Reportedly, alpha-beta T cells present about two months post-transplant originated from several hundred expanded clones of graft origin.

The authors prepared the TCRbeta library with unique molecular identifiers. TCRdb ran MiXCR on the PCR reads and lists one entry per CDR3 protein. The sample lists 130,000 to 150,000 distinct CDR3 sequences, more than 8% seen once, with around 18% in the top ten. The receptor comes from a female patient aged 2-10 years who had a stem cell transplant for congenital amegakaryocytic thrombocytopenia, so the T cells may come from the graft donor. The chain employs TRBV9 and TRBJ1-3; 8 bases fit TRBD1. Sequenced here: PBMCs, mostly from graft donor cells, sampled 180 days after TCRalphabeta/CD19-depleted stem cell transplant. The CDR3: CASSVLDRGSSGNTIYF. CDR3 DNA sequence: TGTGCCAGCAGCGTCCTTGACAGGGGAAGCTCTGGAAACACCATATATTTT.